This is a list of T cell receptor beta chains from one sample in a study of blood T cell repertoires in COVID-19. This table comes from immunoSEQ multiplex PCR, and its TCRdb copy is limited to in-frame clones, with some not included. Of around 140,000 clones listed, 80% to 90% are singletons. The sample consisted of peripheral blood. All receptors derive from a woman in her forties or fifties with acute or convalescent COVID-19. CDR3s include the opening cysteine and the closing phenylalanine or tryptophan. The order of the fields is J gene, V gene, D gene, clone size, CDR3 protein, CDR3 DNA. The D gene is left open where the match is weak. Size is stated for part of the rows, as once, few or many counts, or as a class when the clone is expanded.

TRBJ1-4,TRBV20-1,NA,NA,CSASLVGEGEKLFF,TGCAGTGCTAGTCTGGTCGGGGAAGGGGAAAAACTGTTTTTT
TRBJ1-2,TRBV4-1,NA,NA,CASSQDFGGDYGYTF,TGCGCCAGCAGCCAAGATTTCGGAGGGGACTATGGCTACACCTTC
TRBJ2-3,TRBV27,TRBD1,NA,CASSRDRVVTDTQYF,TGTGCCAGCAGTCGTGACAGGGTGGTCACAGATACGCAGTATTTT
TRBJ2-1,TRBV24-1,TRBD1,NA,CTVSHRGHEQFF,TGTACCGTCTCCCACAGGGGGCATGAGCAGTTCTTC
TRBJ2-7,TRBV9,TRBD2,NA,CASSNTPSGSYEQYF,TGTGCCAGCAGCAATACCCCTAGCGGGAGCTACGAGCAGTACTTC
TRBJ2-3,TRBV5-1,TRBD2,few,CASSLGLAGKKDTQYF,TGCGCCAGCAGCTTAGGACTAGCGGGGAAAAAAGATACGCAGTATTTT
TRBJ1-5,TRBV7-9,NA,NA,CASSPLGDQPQHF,TGTGCCAGCAGCCCGCTAGGGGATCAGCCCCAGCATTTT
TRBJ1-2,TRBV13,NA,NA,CASSSFRGQSAFYGYTF,TGTGCCAGCAGCTCGTTTCGAGGACAGAGTGCCTTCTATGGCTACACCTTC
TRBJ2-1,TRBV9,TRBD2,NA,CASSFLAGGYNEQFF,TGTGCCAGCAGCTTTCTAGCGGGAGGCTACAATGAGCAGTTCTTC
TRBJ2-5,TRBV25-1,NA,few,CASSELYTGVETQYF,TGTGCCAGCAGTGAACTCTACACCGGGGTAGAGACCCAGTACTTC
TRBJ2-1,TRBV27,TRBD2,NA,CASSPTLAETYNEQFF,TGTGCCAGCAGTCCCACCCTAGCGGAAACCTACAATGAGCAGTTCTTC
TRBJ1-6,TRBV27,NA,NA,CASSLGAGFYSPLHF,TGTGCCAGCAGTTTAGGTGCAGGGTTTTATTCACCCCTCCACTTT
TRBJ1-5,TRBV12-3/TRBV12-4,NA,NA,CASSFRGQTQHF,TGTGCCAGCAGTTTTAGGGGCCAGACCCAGCATTTT
TRBJ2-4,TRBV2,TRBD1,NA,CASSTPTGQGPGQPKNIQYF,TGTGCCAGCTCGACGCCGACGGGACAGGGGCCCGGTCAGCCCAAAAACATTCAGTACTTC
TRBJ2-7,TRBV5-1,NA,NA,CASSLDRGTPVGEQYF,TGCGCCAGCAGCTTGGATCGGGGGACCCCTGTGGGTGAGCAGTACTTC
TRBJ2-1,TRBV5-1,TRBD2,NA,CASIPGTSSYNEQFF,TGCGCCAGCATTCCCGGGACTAGCTCCTACAATGAGCAGTTCTTC
TRBJ1-6,TRBV6-5,NA,NA,CASSSVGVGNSPLHF,TGTGCCAGCAGTTCCGTAGGGGTGGGGAATTCACCCCTCCACTTT
TRBJ2-7,TRBV29-1,NA,few,CSVQTSSYEQYF,TGCAGCGTACAGACTAGCTCCTACGAGCAGTACTTC
TRBJ2-7,TRBV5-1,NA,few,CASSLAQEPYEQYF,TGCGCCAGCAGCTTGGCACAGGAACCTTACGAGCAGTACTTC
TRBJ1-1,TRBV5-1,NA,NA,CASSPRQGNTEAFF,TGCGCCAGCAGCCCCCGTCAGGGGAACACTGAAGCTTTCTTT
TRBJ1-5,TRBV25-1,NA,once,CARRKGNQPQHF,TGTGCCAGGAGGAAGGGCAATCAGCCCCAGCATTTT
TRBJ2-7,TRBV18,NA,NA,CASSRGTVSYEQYF,TGTGCCAGCTCACGCGGGACAGTTTCCTACGAGCAGTACTTC
TRBJ1-2,TRBV6-6,TRBD1,NA,CASRLTGQENYGYTF,TGTGCCAGCAGACTAACGGGACAGGAAAACTATGGCTACACCTTC
TRBJ1-1,TRBV18,NA,NA,CASSPNDRTEAFF,TGTGCCAGCTCACCCAACGACAGAACTGAAGCTTTCTTT
TRBJ2-5,TRBV12-3/TRBV12-4,NA,NA,CASTMGGETQYF,TGTGCCAGCACAATGGGGGGAGAGACCCAGTACTTC
TRBJ1-5,TRBV25-1,NA,NA,CASSEDRISNQPQHF,TGTGCCAGCAGCGAAGATAGAATTAGCAATCAGCCCCAGCATTTT
TRBJ2-3,TRBV7-3,TRBD2,NA,CASSLRPGLGTSTDTQYF,TGTGCCAGCAGCTTGAGGCCGGGACTAGGGACTAGCACAGATACGCAGTATTTT
TRBJ1-5,TRBV9,NA,NA,CASSLDSESNQPQHF,TGTGCCAGCAGCCTCGACAGTGAGAGCAATCAGCCCCAGCATTTT
TRBJ1-2,TRBV6-5,TRBD1,NA,CASSEGQGVYGYTF,TGTGCCAGCAGCGAGGGACAGGGAGTTTATGGCTACACCTTC
TRBJ2-7,TRBV5-1,TRBD2,NA,CASSLDSGRTYEQYF,TGCGCCAGCAGCTTGGATAGCGGGAGGACCTACGAGCAGTACTTC
TRBJ1-5,TRBV7-2,NA,NA,CASSSRGGSNQPQHF,TGTGCCAGCAGTTCACGGGGAGGAAGCAATCAGCCCCAGCATTTT
TRBJ1-1,TRBV28,NA,NA,CASSLGVEGVTEAFF,TGTGCCAGCAGTTTAGGGGTGGAGGGTGTCACTGAAGCTTTCTTT
TRBJ2-3,TRBV10-3,NA,NA,CAISDNLRGTQYF,TGTGCCATCAGTGATAATCTCCGCGGTACGCAGTATTTT
TRBJ1-2,TRBV9,TRBD1,NA,CASSAPGTGGYYGYTF,TGTGCCAGCAGCGCCCCCGGGACAGGGGGATACTATGGCTACACCTTC
TRBJ1-1,TRBV18,NA,NA,CASSPNRDEAFF,TGTGCCAGCTCACCAAACAGGGATGAAGCTTTCTTT
TRBJ1-3,TRBV11-2,NA,NA,CASSQGTRGNTIYF,TGTGCCAGCAGCCAGGGGACCCGAGGAAACACCATATATTTT
TRBJ1-2,TRBV27,NA,few,CASSWGGPNYGYTF,TGTGCCAGCAGTTGGGGGGGGCCTAACTATGGCTACACCTTC
TRBJ2-5,TRBV28,NA,NA,CASSLYPGEGGETQYF,TGTGCCAGCAGTTTATACCCCGGGGAGGGGGGGGAGACCCAGTACTTC
TRBJ1-3,TRBV9,TRBD1,NA,CASTKTGARGNTIYF,TGTGCCAGCACCAAAACAGGGGCCCGTGGAAACACCATATATTTT
TRBJ2-5,TRBV5-1,TRBD2,NA,CASSPGTSGSLQETQYF,TGCGCCAGCAGCCCTGGGACTAGCGGGAGTCTCCAAGAGACCCAGTACTTC
TRBJ1-6,TRBV3-1/TRBV3-2,TRBD1,NA,CASSQDAGQNSPLHF,TGTGCCAGCAGCCAAGATGCGGGACAGAATTCACCCCTCCACTTT